These 25 T cell receptor beta chains originate from one sample sequenced in a study of cytomegalovirus exposure and HLA in healthy donors. Amplification used 60 Vbeta primers and 13 Jbeta primers. Profiled with immunoSEQ multiplex PCR; TCRdb holds only in-frame clones, not every one. The data show roughly 190,000 clones, over 9.5% seen once. The sequencing sample was made of PBMCs. These TCRs come from a man aged 45-65 years in good health and CMV-seropositive.

The genes are TRBV6-5 and TRBJ2-2, with a tentative D call TRBD2 (6 bases). The length of the CDR3 is 15 residues. CDR1 is MNHEY, CDR2 SVGAGI, per germline. V was clipped by 9 bases and J by 0 bases, with 14 bases between them. The CDR3 bases are TGTGCCAGTCAACCGGGACTTACGAACACCGGGGAGCTGTTTTTT. Protein: CASQPGLTNTGELFF.

This chain connects TRBV15 to TRBJ2-3; 9 nucleotides agree with TRBD2. The CDR3 has 15 residues. The germline V gene has CDR1 LNHNV and CDR2 YYDKDF (reference sequence). Trimming at V came to 1 base and at J to 4 bases, leaving 3 bases not matched to a gene. CDR3 in amino acids: CATSRVSGGADTQYF. The CDR3 nucleotides are TGTGCCACCAGCAGAGTTAGCGGGGGTGCAGATACGCAGTATTTT.

The J gene is TRBJ2-6, the V gene TRBV5-5; possibly TRBD1 for D (6 bases). V lost 1 base to trimming and J lost 1 base, with 18 bases between them. This CDR3 region has 19 residues. Germline values: CDR1 SGHKS, CDR2 YYEKEE (reference sequence). Written as DNA, the CDR3 is TGTGCCAGCAGCTTGTCTACCGGGACACGCTTTTCTGGGGCCAACGTCCTGACTTTC. This gives the protein CASSLSTGTRFSGANVLTF.

V and J are TRBV15 and TRBJ2-5, with TRBD1 as a possible D gene (5 bases). This CDR3 is built from 15 residues. The V end lost 5 bases, the J end lost 2 bases, and 15 bases lay between the germline ends. Germline V lookup: CDR1 LNHNV, CDR2 YYDKDF (reference sequence). The CDR3 DNA is TGTGCCACCAGCCAGACAGACTCCCGGCAAGAGACCCAGTACTTC. Its protein is CATSQTDSRQETQYF.

This clone was seen only a few times. At one end the junction does not follow the germline gene, possibly because of a read error. This chain uses TRBV2 with TRBJ2-2; 11 bases fit TRBD2. Germline CDR1 SNHLY, CDR2 FYNNEI. This CDR3 is 15 amino acids long. The CDR3 sequence is CASGETSGVAGELFF. In nucleotides, the CDR3 is TGTGCCAGCGGTGAGACTAGCGGGGTTGCGGGGGAGCTGTTTTTT.

The table lists this clone with many counts. The V gene is TRBV5-1, the J gene TRBJ1-1; the D gene is possibly TRBD1 (5 bases). The germline V gene has CDR1 SGHRS and CDR2 YFSETQ. V lost 4 bases, J lost 2 bases, and 9 bases lay in between. This CDR3 is built from 13 residues. CDR3 in DNA: TGCGCCAGCAGCGTCAGGGTAAACACTGAAGCTTTCTTT. Encoded protein: CASSVRVNTEAFF.

The V and J genes are TRBV10-3 and TRBJ2-2, with D maybe TRBD2 (6 bases). Germline V gene sequence: CDR1 ENHRY, CDR2 SYGVKD. The CDR3 runs 16 residues. With 6 bases removed from V and 1 base from J, the gap between germline ends came to 15 bases. DNA for the CDR3: TGTGCCATCAGCGTCGGGGGAGGAGGGAACACCGGGGAGCTGTTTTTT. Amino acid sequence: CAISVGGGGNTGELFF.

The chain recombines TRBV11-2 with TRBJ1-2; weak D call: TRBD1 (6 bases). CDR1 and CDR2 from the germline V gene are SGHAT and FQNNGV. The V gene lost 1 base and the J gene lost 3 bases, with 12 bases spanning the gap. This CDR3 spans 15 amino acids. Here the CDR3 reads CASSLGQGWDYGYTF. As DNA, the CDR3 is TGTGCCAGCAGCTTAGGTCAGGGGTGGGACTATGGCTACACCTTC.

Ten or more counts support this clone. The V call is TRBV6-5, the J call TRBJ1-1; D is undetermined. The CDR3 is 13 residues long. V was pared by 1 base and J by 5 bases, with 8 bases between. CDR1 and CDR2 from the germline V gene are MNHEY and SVGAGI. CDR3 residues: CASSYLGGTEAFF. The CDR3, as DNA: TGTGCCAGCAGTTACTTGGGAGGAACTGAAGCTTTCTTT.

This clone was seen a handful of times. The chain joins TRBV5-1 to TRBJ2-1; the match to TRBD2 covers 13 bases. The CDR3 runs 16 residues. CDR1 is SGHRS and CDR2 is YFSETQ in the germline V gene. Trimming cost V 3 bases and J 8 bases; bases outside gene matches: 8. The CDR3: CASSSTSGGAGHEQFF. Here the CDR3 DNA reads TGCGCCAGCAGCTCAACTAGCGGGGGGGCCGGGCATGAGCAGTTCTTC.

To note about this clone: At one of its ends the junction is not consistent with the germline gene, which may arise from a read error. The chain carries TRBV7-9 and TRBJ1-1; no clear D. The CDR3 is made up of 15 amino acids. CDR1 and CDR2 (germline): SEHNR, FQNEAQ (reference sequence). DNA for the CDR3: TGTGCCAGCCGCTTGGGTGCTTTCCCAGCGCGTGGAGCTTTCTTT. Translated, it gives CASRLGAFPARGAFF.

The chain couples TRBV5-4 to TRBJ1-1; a weak D match, TRBD1 (5 bases). This CDR3 comprises 12 residues. The germline V and J ends were trimmed by 0 bases and 10 bases, with 10 bases remaining between them. Germline V gene lookup returns CDR1 SGHNT and CDR2 YYREEE (reference sequence). The CDR3 is CASSLDGTPAFF. CDR3 nucleotides: TGTGCCAGCAGCTTGGATGGGACTCCAGCTTTCTTT.

The V gene is TRBV19, the J gene TRBJ2-5, with 7 bases lining up with TRBD2. The CDR3 is 17 amino acids. The J segment lost 1 base and the V segment lost 3 bases, leaving 11 bases of the junction unmatched. The germline V gene has CDR1 LNHDA and CDR2 SQIVND (reference sequence). As DNA, the CDR3 is TGTGCCAGTAGTATTGTGAAGGGAGGGTGGACCCAAGAGACCCAGTACTTC. As protein: CASSIVKGGWTQETQYF. Supplemented by reference TRBV19 and TRBJ2-5, the full variable domain reads DGGITQSPKYLFRKEGQNVTLSCEQNLNHDAMYWYRQDPGQGLRLIYYSQIVNDFQKGDIAEGYSVSREKKESFPLTVTSAQKNPTAFYLCASSIVKGGWTQETQYFGPGTRLLVL.

This clone was detected only a few times. This sequence joins TRBV7-8 and TRBJ2-2; the match to TRBD1 covers 9 bases. V lost 2 bases and J lost 4; bases outside the gene matches: 8. The CDR3 is 17 amino acids. In germline, CDR1 is SGHVS, CDR2 FQNEAQ. CDR3 protein: CASSLISGQGFTGELFF. CDR3 nucleotide sequence: TGTGCCAGCAGCTTAATTTCTGGACAGGGGTTCACCGGGGAGCTGTTTTTT.

This clone has a handful of counts. V gene TRBV10-3 combines with J gene TRBJ2-7; D is perhaps TRBD1 (5 bases). V lost 5 bases and J 1 base, leaving 6 bases between the germline ends. The CDR3 is 12 amino acids. CDR1 and CDR2 (germline): ENHRY, SYGVKD. The CDR3: CAISRQSYEQYF. The CDR3 DNA reads TGTGCCATCAGTCGACAGTCCTACGAGCAGTACTTC.

This chain links TRBV11-3 with TRBJ1-2; no firm D call. Trimming took off 0 bases at V and 6 bases at J, with 11 bases between the two ends. Germline loops: CDR1 SGHNT, CDR2 YENEEA. This CDR3 region has 14 residues. The CDR3 is CASSLDWAANGYTF. As DNA, the CDR3 is TGTGCCAGCAGCTTAGACTGGGCAGCCAATGGCTACACCTTC.

This clone was seen only a few times. The chain is built from TRBV25-1 and TRBJ2-1, with a tentative D call TRBD2 (6 bases). There are 11 residues in the CDR3. The V end was cut by 8 bases, the J end by 8 bases, with 10 bases between. The germline V gene has CDR1 MGHDK and CDR2 SYGVNS. The CDR3 reads CASSGGDEQFF. CDR3 sequence (DNA): TGTGCCAGCTCCGGGGGAGATGAGCAGTTCTTC.

The genes are TRBV5-1 and TRBJ2-3; 9 bases fit TRBD2. The CDR3 is 15 residues long. With 3 bases clipped from V and 1 base from J, the junction kept 3 bases outside the gene matches. Germline V gives CDR1 SGHRS, CDR2 YFSETQ. The CDR3 nucleotides read TGCGCCAGCAGCTCAATAGCGGGGGGCACAGATACGCAGTATTTT. Its protein is CASSSIAGGTDTQYF.

As concerns this clone: In the same sample, other DNA sequences code for this CDR3. The genes are TRBV28 and TRBJ1-1; D is possibly TRBD1 (6 bases). The CDR3 totals 15 residues. Per the germline V gene, CDR1 is MDHEN and CDR2 is SYDVKM. Between the trimmed V and J ends, which lost 4 bases and 0 bases, there was a span of 12 bases. CDR3 region: CASSSRTAMNTEAFF. In nucleotides, the CDR3 is TGTGCCAGCAGTTCCCGGACAGCAATGAACACTGAAGCTTTCTTT.

This clone was counted a few times. The J gene is TRBJ2-6, the V gene TRBV6-1; no clear D. The germline V and J ends were trimmed by 4 bases and 1 base, with 8 bases remaining between them. The germline V gene encodes CDR1 MNHNS and CDR2 SASEGT. The CDR3 runs 15 residues. CDR3 DNA sequence: TGTGCCAGCAGTGTTGGGCCTTCTGGGGCCAACGTCCTGACTTTC. It specifies CASSVGPSGANVLTF.

The CDR3, as DNA: TGTGCCAGCAGTGAAGACAGGGGTTACGAGCAGTACTTC. Amino acids: CASSEDRGYEQYF. The chain carries TRBV6-1 and TRBJ2-7, with TRBD1 matching over 7 bases. This CDR3 contains 13 residues. CDR1 is MNHNS, CDR2 SASEGT, per germline. Germline trimming cut 1 base from V and 4 bases from J; bases unmatched to any gene: 1.

This rearrangement joins TRBV9 to TRBJ1-2; 9 nucleotides agree with TRBD1. Germline lookup yields CDR1 SGDLS and CDR2 YYNGEE. The V and J ends lost 7 bases and 4 bases, in that order; junction bases with no gene match: 14. The CDR3 has 16 residues. CDR3 loop: CASYRSGDREGYGYTF. Written as DNA, the CDR3 is TGTGCCAGCTACCGTAGTGGGGACAGGGAAGGCTATGGCTACACCTTC.

There are a few counts of this clone. J is TRBJ2-5 and V is TRBV5-1; 10 bases line up with TRBD2. Germline assignment: CDR1 SGHRS and CDR2 YFSETQ. The CDR3 length is 20 residues. V lost 0 bases, J lost 2 bases, and 16 bases stayed unmatched. The CDR3 is CASSLARGAGGLSAQETQYF. For the CDR3, the DNA is TGCGCCAGCAGCTTGGCCCGTGGAGCGGGGGGGCTGAGTGCACAAGAGACCCAGTACTTC.

This clone appeared a few times. The V and J genes are TRBV15 and TRBJ1-1; 7 positions match TRBD1. Germline V gene lookup returns CDR1 LNHNV and CDR2 YYDKDF (reference sequence). There are 17 residues in the CDR3. Germline trimming cut 2 bases from V and 0 bases from J; bases unmatched to any gene: 9. CDR3 bases: TGTGCCACCAGCAGACTCAAGGACAGGTGGATGAACACTGAAGCTTTCTTT. Translation: CATSRLKDRWMNTEAFF.

This rearrangement joins TRBV7-6 to TRBJ2-1; no reliable D call. This CDR3 contains 12 residues. Germline V gives CDR1 SGHVS, CDR2 FNYEAQ. Trimming stripped 2 bases from V and 9 bases from J, with 8 bases between. CDR3 sequence: CASSLNYGEQFF. In nucleotides, the CDR3 is TGTGCCAGCAGCTTAAATTACGGTGAGCAGTTCTTC.